Below are 10 T cell receptor beta chains sequenced from a single sample in a study of T cell repertoires in cytomegalovirus infection. One entry per CDR3 protein, called by TCRdb with MiXCR from the reads. The data show about 60,000 distinct CDR3 sequences, with more than 15% seen just once and 64% held by the top ten. No antigen has been assigned to these receptors. This material consisted of CD8+ T cells from cultured PBMCs, taken from culture after CMV antigen stimulation. The source is a human donor in good health (CMV status not recorded). Some clones in this sample may be carry-over from other donors' samples.

The table lists this clonotype with a few counts. The chain employs TRBV11-2 and TRBJ2-3, with a weak D call TRBD2 (6 bases). The germline V gene has CDR1 SGHAT and CDR2 FQNNGV. The CDR3 has 14 residues. V lost 5 bases to trimming and J lost 4 bases, with 13 bases between them. CDR3 in DNA: TGTGCCAGCAGCCAAGGAGGGCCGCCAGATACGCAGTATTTT. This codes for CASSQGGPPDTQYF.

V and J are TRBV27 and TRBJ1-6; D possibly corresponds to TRBD1 (6 bases). There are 12 residues in the CDR3. Per germline, CDR1 MNHEY and CDR2 SMNVEV (reference sequence). V lost 5 bases to trimming and J lost 8 bases, with 7 bases between them. The CDR3 sequence: CASSPGDSPLHF. The CDR3 DNA reads TGTGCCAGCAGTCCAGGGGATTCACCCCTCCACTTT.

The chain recombines TRBV7-2 with TRBJ1-6; D might be TRBD1 (6 bases). CDR1 is SGHTA, CDR2 FQGNSA, per germline. The CDR3 runs 16 residues. V was shortened by 5 bases and J by 2 bases, with 13 bases between the two germline ends. This CDR3 is CASSPPGGPYNSPLHF. In nucleotides, the CDR3 is TGTGCCAGCAGCCCCCCGGGGGGGCCCTATAATTCACCCCTCCACTTT. Full variable domain (rest looked up from reference TRBV7-2 and TRBJ1-6): GAGVSQSPSNKVTEKGKDVELRCDPISGHTALYWYRQSLGQGLEFLIYFQGNSAPDKSGLPSDRFSAERTGGSVSTLTIQRTQQEDSAVYLCASSPPGGPYNSPLHFGNGTRLTVT.

This clonotype has a handful of counts. The V call is TRBV7-2, the J call TRBJ2-1; TRBD2 matches 9 bases. The CDR3 length is 17 residues. Germline values: CDR1 SGHTA, CDR2 FQGNSA. The V gene end was trimmed by 1 base and the J gene end by 4 bases; junction bases not matched to a gene: 8. CDR3 sequence reads: CASSLVLSRGGYNEQFF. CDR3 DNA: TGTGCCAGCAGCTTAGTGTTGTCGCGGGGGGGTTACAATGAGCAGTTCTTC.

The chain is built from TRBV12-5 and TRBJ2-7, with D unresolved. This CDR3 has 13 residues. Trimming took off 6 bases at V and 2 bases at J, with 11 bases between the two ends. Germline loops: CDR1 LGHNT, CDR2 FRNRAP. The CDR3 region has the DNA TGTGCTAGTGGGCCGCCCGGGCCCTACGAGCAGTACTTC. Translating it yields CASGPPGPYEQYF.

The gene calls are TRBV7-9 and TRBJ2-7; D is perhaps TRBD1 or TRBD2 (5 bases each). CDR3 length equals 14 residues. Deletions cut 7 bases from V and 3 bases from J, with 16 bases between. Germline lookup yields CDR1 SEHNR and CDR2 FQNEAQ (reference sequence). The CDR3 protein is CASTLTGGIYEQYF. CDR3 nucleotide sequence: TGTGCCAGCACCCTCACTGGGGGAATCTACGAGCAGTACTTC.

The V and J genes are TRBV9 and TRBJ1-2, with no clear D. The CDR3 length is 10 residues. Deletions cut 3 bases from V and 13 bases from J, with 10 bases between. Germline V CDR1 and CDR2: SGDLS, YYNGEE. CDR3 residues: CASSGNAFTF. CDR3 coding DNA: TGTGCCAGCAGCGGTAACGCCTTCACCTTC.

This clonotype has more than one count but fewer than ten. The V call is TRBV7-8, the J call TRBJ2-7; the D call may be TRBD1 or TRBD2 (5 bases each). This CDR3 has 15 amino acids. Trimming cost V 5 bases and J 0 bases, with 14 bases left between them. Per germline, CDR1 SGHVS and CDR2 FQNEAQ. This CDR3 reads CASSPGLGGSYEQYF. CDR3 DNA sequence: TGTGCCAGCAGCCCTGGGCTTGGGGGCTCCTACGAGCAGTACTTC.

This chain links TRBV7-3 with TRBJ2-7, with D perhaps matching TRBD1 or TRBD2 (5 bases each). The V gene lost 5 bases and the J gene lost 3 bases, with 17 bases spanning the gap. The CDR3 spans 15 residues. The germline V gene has CDR1 SGHTA and CDR2 FQGTGA. As DNA, the CDR3 is TGTGCCAGCAGCCCTTCCGGGACGGAGGTCTACGAGCAGTACTTC. It is translated as CASSPSGTEVYEQYF.

This chain joins TRBV28 and TRBJ1-1; D possibly corresponds to TRBD1 (5 bases). V dropped 7 bases and J dropped 1 base, with 13 bases sitting between them. The CDR3 extends over 14 amino acids. CDR1 is MDHEN and CDR2 is SYDVKM in the germline V gene. The CDR3 region is CASNHRITNTEAFF. DNA for the CDR3: TGTGCCAGCAACCACAGGATTACGAACACTGAAGCTTTCTTT.